Here is one TCR beta chain with its context. This clonotype was detected ten times or more. Its binding antigen is unknown. Qualities for individual bases were not recorded, and no much larger clone is one base off. Hyperthyroidism patients were newly diagnosed, were aged 18 to 65 years, and had a disease duration under 2 months. Anyone with other autoimmune diseases, uncontrolled infections, pregnancy or lactation was excluded from the study. Diagnosis was based on clinical symptoms, serum thyroxine, TRAb, thyroid ultrasound and orbital computed tomography. Total RNA was extracted using Trizol reagent, and RNA quality was checked on an Agilent 2100 Bioanalyzer. The sample comes from a study of Graves' ophthalmopathy and Graves' hyperthyroidism (dated by TCRdb to 2016 to 2018). Concerning the study at large: Hyperthyroidism was considered stable if no progression to ophthalmopathy occurred within 18 months of follow-up. Following sample collection, hyperthyroidism patients were given methimazole at a starting dose of 30 mg daily, and ophthalmopathy patients were given high-dose intravenous methylprednisolone. In a handful of hyperthyroidism patients, the T-cell repertoires found in thyroid tissue were compared with those found in blood. For independent validation, a separate cohort was made up of approximately 18 hyperthyroidism patients plus 17 patients who later progressed from hyperthyroidism to ophthalmopathy. To explore V-J signatures distinguishing ophthalmopathy from hyperthyroidism, a discovery set of about 99 patients (43 ophthalmopathy, some 55 stable hyperthyroidism) was enrolled. In total, 120 to 150 blood samples were TCR-sequenced: approximately 42 ophthalmopathy, 80 or so hyperthyroidism and roughly 17 hyperthyroidism-to-ophthalmopathy patients. The study used TCR beta repertoire signatures to distinguish Graves' ophthalmopathy from Graves' hyperthyroidism and to predict progression to ophthalmopathy. Summary of the overall study and its limitations: Sample size was not statistically predetermined, and group allocation was not concealed from the investigators. The 13-signature model separated ophthalmopathy from stable hyperthyroidism with roughly 88% sensitivity and almost 84% specificity in cross-validation, and 80%/75% in the test set. In validation, the model predicted ophthalmopathy progression with roughly 68% sensitivity and about 73% specificity; roughly 12 predicted patients were CT-confirmed with GO in a median of approximately 6.2 months. Most expanded thyroid clonotypes with frequency above 0.001 were also detected in blood, suggesting blood repertoires may reflect the thyroid immune response.

Deletion took 5 bases off V and 7 bases off J, with a span of 11 bases between the germline ends. For CDR1 and CDR2, the germline V gene lists SNHLY and FYNNEI. The CDR3 covers 12 residues, taking in both the cysteine and the phenylalanine. CDR3 DNA is the only sequence kept; it has 36 bases, read in frame from the first base. For repertoire sequencing, TCR beta CDR3 regions were amplified from RNA transcripts. The first round was an RT-PCR using HTBI primers with the Qiagen OneStep RT-PCR kit, and this first round was followed by a second-round multiplex PCR, then size selection and purification. The libraries underwent paired-end sequencing with 100 bp reads on an Illumina HiSeq2000. The study's own analysis went as follows. Reads were processed with SOAPnuke, discarding reads with adapters, uncalled bases, mean Phred below 15, or no exact constant-primer or identifier match. COPE v1.2.5 was used to merge the high-quality paired reads. Clonotypes were defined as unique nucleotide sequences and were aligned to IMGT TRB V, D and J references using MiTCR v1.1. Only V-J combinations with frequency above 0.0001 were analysed, covering 99% to 99.2% of repertoires. For each V-J combination, a TCR clonal expansion and chaos score was defined as F50 clonal expansion divided by the chaos observed in the TCRdist matrix. Welch's t-statistics and random forest were used to narrow the features down to about a dozen V-J combinations, which were then fed into a naive Bayes classifier. Thyroid-blood repertoire similarity was quantified with the Morisita-Horn index. The raw public reads went through TCRdb reprocessing: fastp at Q25, MiXCR clone calling, in-frame beta chains kept. Duplicate CDR3 protein sequences are folded into a single record with the most common DNA and genes. TCRdb's processing, not the study's, gives the V and J calls here. In this sample the table shows around 1.1 million distinct CDR3 sequences, around a third of which occur a single time. The leading ten clones occupy 8.5% to 14% of the sample.

The sequencing sample was made of peripheral blood or thyroid tissue (not recorded which). Here the chain combines TRBV2 and TRBJ1-2, and possibly TRBD1, on 6 matching bases. The receptor was derived from an adult man with Graves' hyperthyroidism. The CDR3 region has the sequence CASSRTASGYTF. Here is the DNA: TGTGCCAGCAGTAGGACAGCTAGTGGCTACACCTTC.